This T cell receptor (beta chain) was obtained from a study of technical replicates of blood from a few donors (dated by TCRdb to between 2016 and 2019). The library was prepared using the immunoSEQ multiplex PCR assay. Imported from immuneACCESS, the table was reduced by TCRdb to in-frame sequences with V and J called. These copies leave out some clones; in studies compared against another copy, an unresolved V gene accounts for under half, and the cause of the remainder is not known. The sample table holds over 70,000 clones, of which 90% to 95% were seen once. The ten largest make up around 4.6% of the sample. This clone was recorded only once. The antigen this receptor binds is unknown. Qualities for individual bases were not recorded, and no much larger clone is one base off. From the cysteine through the phenylalanine, the CDR3 covers 13 amino acids. Only CDR3 DNA is held: 39 bases, read in frame from base 1. The germline V gene provides CDR1 MNHNS and CDR2 SASEGT. The junction shows trimming of 8 bases on V and 2 bases on J, plus 9 bases between the germline ends.

This chain joins TRBV6-1 to TRBJ2-2; possibly the D gene is TRBD1, per 6 matching bases. The sample was PBMCs. The TCR sequence derives from a human donor in good health. Some clones in this sample may be carry-over from other donors' samples. The DNA sequence follows: TGTGCCAGCTCAGGGGTAAACACCGGGGAGCTGTTTTTT. Its product reads: CASSGVNTGELFF.